Detailed here is one T cell receptor beta chain. Using the 5' RACE reads, TCRdb records one entry per CDR3 protein without DNA. The sample table includes about 450,000 distinct CDR3 sequences. This sample is drawn from a study of monozygotic twins with inflammatory bowel disease. Germline V gene lookup returns CDR1 LNHDA and CDR2 SQIVND (reference sequence). CDR3 size: 15 residues. Sequencing used blood. The sequence was obtained from a human donor with ulcerative colitis or Crohn's disease, or a healthy co-twin of an affected twin (not recorded which). The V call is TRBV19, the J call TRBJ1-5; TCRdb returns TRBD1, unconfirmable since there is no DNA. The CDR3 protein is CASSSGTGGEQPQHF. Based on the CDR3 plus reference TRBV19 and TRBJ1-5, the full variable domain is DGGITQSPKYLFRKEGQNVTLSCEQNLNHDAMYWYRQDPGQGLRLIYYSQIVNDFQKGDIAEGYSVSREKKESFPLTVTSAQKNPTAFYLCASSSGTGGEQPQHFGDGTRLSIL.